This TCR beta chain was sequenced during a study of T cells in Graves' hyperthyroidism and ophthalmopathy. Study-wide points: Blood also carried most thyroid clonotypes expanded above 0.001.

Details on this clonotype: Its antigen remains unknown.

This CDR3 spans 15 amino acids. V gave up 4 bases and J gave up 3 bases; unmatched junction bases: 7. Germline CDR1 and CDR2: SGDLS and YYNGEE. Amplification of TCR beta CDR3 regions used RNA as the template. When the TCR CDR3 underwent first-round RT-PCR, the HTBI primer set was used. In TCRdb, the multiplex PCR reads were re-called with MiXCR into one record per CDR3 protein. The data show 250,000 to 400,000 distinct CDR3 sequences, roughly an eighth seen once. The genes are TRBV9 and TRBJ2-5, with 9 bases aligning to TRBD1. Material: blood. The receptor was isolated from a woman in her thirties or forties with Graves' ophthalmopathy. The CDR3 DNA reads TGTGCCAGCAGCACGGGACAGGGTAGTGAAGAGACCCAGTACTTC. Protein product: CASSTGQGSEETQYF.